Included here is one T cell receptor (beta chain) sequence, with context. Its antigen is not identified. CDR3 size: 16 residues. The entry originates in a study of cytomegalovirus exposure and HLA in healthy donors. The primer mix had 60 Vbeta and 13 Jbeta primers. Original methodology: Later, an analysis found 75 million to 100 million unique TCR beta chains, and about 9.9 million of these were shared. Produced via immunoSEQ multiplex PCR; TCRdb's table is partial and in-frame only. That table gives V, J and clone size, and the DNA gave D and trimming. The data hold 210,000 or so clones, with 60% to 80% observed a single time. Overall study results and limits: HLA allele associations emerged for around 15,000 TCR beta sequences in a later analysis, at 0.05 false discovery rate.

The chain uses TRBV21-1 and TRBJ1-5; the tabulated D call, TRBD1, remains unverified against the DNA. TRBV21-1 represents a pseudogene. What was sequenced was PBMCs. The receptor's source is a woman aged 25 to 39 in good health and CMV-seropositive. CDR3 loop: CASSSRGGTGDQPQHF. CDR3 sequence (DNA): TGTGCCAGCAGCTCCCGGGGGGGGACAGGGGATCAGCCCCAGCATTTT.